This T cell receptor (beta chain) stems from a study of shared clonotypes between healthy human individuals. The study's findings and limits: Approximately 5% was the fraction of naive CD4 clonotypes found shared across a few donors. Some clonotypes were shared by all four sorted-subset donors, while others were not shared. The non-shared ones had lower generation probabilities than the shared ones.

A word on this clone: Antigen specificity is unknown.

V shed 0 bases and J shed 0 bases, with 8 bases lying between them. The CDR3 runs to 15 residues. Germline V gene sequence: CDR1 MNHEY, CDR2 SVGAGI. Deep-level settings were used for running the assay. Authors' analysis steps: Because ImmunoSEQ provided only junction sequences with no quality scores, the filtering differed. Assay: immunoSEQ multiplex PCR; the TCRdb copy retains only in-frame clones and omits some. The D gene and trimming were derived from the DNA, and the V and J assignments and clone size from that table. The data contain fewer than 2.5 million clones, 93% of them seen just once; the ten biggest clones take up 0.35% to 0.45%.

Source material: naive CD4+ T cells from PBMCs. Indicated subset: CD45RA+ positively selected. This sequence was found in a man in his late teens or twenties in good health. Some clones in this sample may be carry-over from other donors' samples. The genes are TRBV6-5 and TRBJ1-1; D unclear. CDR3 loop: CASSYSTRLNTEAFF. CDR3 coding DNA: TGTGCCAGCAGTTACTCTACCAGACTGAACACTGAAGCTTTCTTT.